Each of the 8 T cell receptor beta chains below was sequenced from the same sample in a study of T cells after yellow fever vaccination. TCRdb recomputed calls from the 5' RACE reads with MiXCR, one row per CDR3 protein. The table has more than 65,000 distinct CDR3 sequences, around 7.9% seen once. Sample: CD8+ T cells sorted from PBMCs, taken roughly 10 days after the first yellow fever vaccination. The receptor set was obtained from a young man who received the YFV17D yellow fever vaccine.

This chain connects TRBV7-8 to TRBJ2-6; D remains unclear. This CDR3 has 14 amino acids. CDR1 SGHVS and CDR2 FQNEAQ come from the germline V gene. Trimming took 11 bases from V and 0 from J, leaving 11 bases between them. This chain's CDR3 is CAAPALSGANVLTF. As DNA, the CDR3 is TGTGCCGCGCCGGCGCTCTCTGGGGCCAACGTCCTGACTTTC.

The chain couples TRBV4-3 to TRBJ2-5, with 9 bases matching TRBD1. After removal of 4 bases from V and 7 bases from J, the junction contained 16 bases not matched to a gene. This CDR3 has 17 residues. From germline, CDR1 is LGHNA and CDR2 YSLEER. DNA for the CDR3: TGCGCCAGCAGCCGCGACAGGGGGACGGGCCTAGGATTGACCCAGTACTTC. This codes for CASSRDRGTGLGLTQYF.

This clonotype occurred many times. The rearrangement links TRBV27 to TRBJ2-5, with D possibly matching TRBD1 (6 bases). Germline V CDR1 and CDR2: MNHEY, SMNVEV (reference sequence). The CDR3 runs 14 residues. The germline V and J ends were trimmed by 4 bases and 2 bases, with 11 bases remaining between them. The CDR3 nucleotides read TGTGCCAGCAGTTCGTCAGGGGAGCAAGAGACCCAGTACTTC. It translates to CASSSSGEQETQYF.

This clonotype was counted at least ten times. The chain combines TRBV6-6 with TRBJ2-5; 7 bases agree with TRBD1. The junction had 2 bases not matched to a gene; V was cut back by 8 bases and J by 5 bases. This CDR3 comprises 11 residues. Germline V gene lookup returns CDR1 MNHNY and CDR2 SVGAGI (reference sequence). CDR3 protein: CASLTGETQYF. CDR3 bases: TGTGCCAGCTTGACAGGGGAGACCCAGTACTTC.

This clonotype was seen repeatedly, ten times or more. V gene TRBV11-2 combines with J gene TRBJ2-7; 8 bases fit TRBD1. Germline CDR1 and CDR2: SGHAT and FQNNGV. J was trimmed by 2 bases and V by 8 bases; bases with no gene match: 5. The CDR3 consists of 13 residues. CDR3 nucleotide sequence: TGTGCCAGCGGCAGGGGGCAAACCTACGAGCAGTACGTC. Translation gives CASGRGQTYEQYV.

The CDR3 DNA is TGTGCCAGTAGTATGGGCCAGCTTGAAGCTTTCTTT. Residues: CASSMGQLEAFF. The chain joins TRBV19 to TRBJ1-1; D is unclear. The CDR3 contains 12 residues. In germline, CDR1 is LNHDA, CDR2 SQIVND (reference sequence). The V and J ends lost 3 bases and 7 bases respectively, with 9 bases between them. Drawing the rest from reference TRBV19 and TRBJ1-1, the complete variable domain is DGGITQSPKYLFRKEGQNVTLSCEQNLNHDAMYWYRQDPGQGLRLIYYSQIVNDFQKGDIAEGYSVSREKKESFPLTVTSAQKNPTAFYLCASSMGQLEAFFGQGTRLTVV.

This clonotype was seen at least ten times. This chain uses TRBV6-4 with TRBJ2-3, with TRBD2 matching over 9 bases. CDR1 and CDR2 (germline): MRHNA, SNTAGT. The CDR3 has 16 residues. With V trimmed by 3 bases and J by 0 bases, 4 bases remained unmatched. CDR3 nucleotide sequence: TGTGCCAGCAGTGAGGCTAGCGGGGATAGCACAGATACGCAGTATTTT. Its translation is CASSEASGDSTDTQYF.

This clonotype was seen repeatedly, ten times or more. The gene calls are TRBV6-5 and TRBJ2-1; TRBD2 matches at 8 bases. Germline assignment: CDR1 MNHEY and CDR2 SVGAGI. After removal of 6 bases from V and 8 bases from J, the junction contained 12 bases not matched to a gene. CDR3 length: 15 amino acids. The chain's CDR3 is CASRQGAGGWDEQFF. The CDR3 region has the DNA TGTGCCAGCAGACAGGGCGCGGGGGGTTGGGATGAGCAGTTCTTC.